This entry lists 17 T cell receptor beta chains sequenced from one sample in a study of cytomegalovirus exposure and HLA in healthy donors. Amplification used 60 Vbeta primers and 13 Jbeta primers. The data were produced by immunoSEQ multiplex PCR, yet TCRdb's version contains in-frame clones alone and is incomplete. The sample records about 170,000 clones, roughly four fifths being singletons. The specimen sequenced was PBMCs. The receptors originated from a girl aged 2-9 years in good health and CMV-seropositive.

V gene TRBV6-4 combines with J gene TRBJ2-1, with TRBD2 matching over 11 bases. The CDR3 spans 15 residues. Germline CDR1 and CDR2: MRHNA and SNTAGT. Unmatched junction bases numbered 4, after V lost 3 bases and J lost 6 bases. Here the CDR3 reads CASSDGLAGGNEQFF. CDR3 nucleotide sequence: TGTGCCAGCAGTGATGGACTAGCGGGCGGCAATGAGCAGTTCTTC.

DNA of the CDR3: TGTGCCAGTAGTATGATCGGGCCGGACTGGATCACAGATACGCAGTATTTT. Encoded protein: CASSMIGPDWITDTQYF. J is TRBJ2-3 and V is TRBV19; D possibly corresponds to TRBD2 (5 bases). The CDR3 has 17 amino acids. Trimming removed 3 bases at V and 2 bases at J, with 18 bases between. From germline, CDR1 is LNHDA and CDR2 SQIVND (reference sequence).

This clone was detected a few times. The rearrangement uses TRBV25-1 and TRBJ2-7; weak D call: TRBD1 (5 bases). The CDR3 extends over 15 amino acids. CDR1 MGHDK and CDR2 SYGVNS come from the germline V gene. V lost 0 bases, J lost 2 bases, and 11 bases lay in between. The CDR3 DNA sequence: TGTGCCAGCAGTGAATATACAGGACAACCCTACGAGCAGTACTTC. Translated: CASSEYTGQPYEQYF.

This clone was recorded only once. The V and J genes are TRBV5-1 and TRBJ2-1; D might be TRBD2 (5 bases). Trimming removed 0 bases at V and 7 bases at J, with 11 bases between. The CDR3 extends over 14 amino acids. Germline lookup yields CDR1 SGHRS and CDR2 YFSETQ. CDR3 in DNA: TGCGCCAGCAGCTTGGCCTCCGGGGAGAATGAGCAGTTCTTC. Protein product: CASSLASGENEQFF.

The rearrangement links TRBV30 to TRBJ2-5; D is possibly TRBD1 (5 bases). This CDR3 comprises 13 residues. The V end was cut by 3 bases, the J end by 1 base, with 9 bases between. The germline gives CDR1 GTSNPN, CDR2 SVGIG (reference sequence). The CDR3 sequence is CAWSEQVQETQYF. The CDR3 DNA is TGTGCCTGGAGCGAACAGGTCCAAGAGACCCAGTACTTC.

The chain joins TRBV10-1 to TRBJ2-1; D remains ambiguous. V shed 6 bases and J shed 7 bases, with 7 bases lying between them. Germline CDR1 reads WNHNN; CDR2 reads SYGVQD (reference sequence). The CDR3 is 11 amino acids. The CDR3 loop reads CASSTTNEQFF. Written as DNA, the CDR3 is TGCGCCAGCAGCACCACTAATGAGCAGTTCTTC.

The V call is TRBV9, the J call TRBJ2-7; D gene unclear. V was trimmed by 4 bases and J by 3 bases, leaving 17 bases between them. In germline, CDR1 is SGDLS, CDR2 YYNGEE. The CDR3 sequence is 15 residues long. The CDR3 nucleotides read TGTGCCAGCAGCCCCCCCTCCCCTCGAGGCTACGAGCAGTACTTC. Amino acid sequence: CASSPPSPRGYEQYF.

This clone was recorded only once. This chain connects TRBV9 to TRBJ1-5; TRBD1 matches at 9 bases. J lost 1 base, V lost 4 bases, and 9 bases had no gene match. Germline CDR1 and CDR2: SGDLS and YYNGEE. There are 17 residues in the CDR3. CDR3 amino acids: CASSPGPTGGSNQPQHF. The DNA for the CDR3 is TGTGCCAGCAGCCCAGGCCCCACAGGGGGCAGCAATCAGCCCCAGCATTTT.

V and J are TRBV6-1 and TRBJ2-1; 9 positions agree with TRBD1. Unmatched junction bases numbered 10, after V lost 5 bases and J lost 8 bases. The CDR3 covers 15 residues. The germline gives CDR1 MNHNS, CDR2 SASEGT. The DNA for the CDR3 is TGTGCCAGCAGTCAAAACAGGGGGCTCTCATATGAGCAGTTCTTC. This gives the protein CASSQNRGLSYEQFF.

The table lists this clone with a count of one. The chain uses TRBV5-1 and TRBJ1-2; weak D call: TRBD1 (6 bases). Germline V gene lookup returns CDR1 SGHRS and CDR2 YFSETQ. The CDR3 is made up of 13 amino acids. Trimming shortened V by 4 bases and J by 2 bases, and 9 bases separated the two germline ends. CDR3: CASSAGVNYGYTF. The CDR3 nucleotides are TGCGCCAGCAGCGCAGGGGTGAACTATGGCTACACCTTC. Filled out from reference TRBV5-1 and TRBJ1-2, the complete variable domain reads KAGVTQTPRYLIKTRGQQVTLSCSPISGHRSVSWYQQTPGQGLQFLFEYFSETQRNKGNFPGRFSGRQFSNSRSEMNVSTLELGDSALYLCASSAGVNYGYTFGSGTRLTVV.

This sequence joins TRBV30 and TRBJ1-1; D gene uncertain. The V gene's germline CDR1 is GTSNPN and CDR2 SVGIG (reference sequence). Trimming removed 1 base at V and 4 bases at J, with 13 bases between. The CDR3 has 14 residues. CDR3 region: CAWSGRLWSTEAFF. The CDR3 bases are TGTGCCTGGAGTGGGCGTCTTTGGAGCACTGAAGCTTTCTTT.

This chain connects TRBV9 to TRBJ1-1, with unresolved D. CDR1 SGDLS and CDR2 YYNGEE come from the germline V gene. This CDR3 has 15 amino acids. V was pared by 3 bases and J by 0 bases, with 12 bases between. The chain's CDR3 is CASSEFRGMNTEAFF. The DNA of the CDR3 is TGTGCCAGCAGCGAATTCCGAGGCATGAACACTGAAGCTTTCTTT.

CDR3 loop: CASSLDSQGGGSGYNEQFF. CDR3 nucleotides: TGTGCCAGCAGCTTAGACAGTCAAGGTGGTGGCTCTGGATACAATGAGCAGTTCTTC. The chain has TRBV5-6 and TRBJ2-1; D might be TRBD1 (5 bases). Per the germline V gene, CDR1 is SGHDT and CDR2 is YYEEEE. The CDR3 totals 19 residues. V lost 2 bases, J lost 4 bases, and 25 bases lay in between.

This clone was detected only once. The V and J genes are TRBV5-1 and TRBJ2-1, with D possibly being TRBD2 (6 bases). CDR1 is SGHRS, CDR2 YFSETQ, per germline. CDR3 length: 17 residues. V was clipped by 4 bases and J by 6 bases, with 23 bases between them. As DNA, the CDR3 is TGCGCCAGCAGCCACCTAAGCGGGTCTGATTCTTCCAATGAGCAGTTCTTC. As protein: CASSHLSGSDSSNEQFF.

V usage is TRBV30 and J usage is TRBJ2-2; 9 nucleotides align to TRBD1. Trimming took 3 bases from V and 5 from J; bases not matched to a gene: 10. The germline V gene encodes CDR1 GTSNPN and CDR2 SVGIG (reference sequence). The CDR3 is 16 amino acids. The CDR3 protein is CAWRAPGQGETGELFF. The CDR3, as DNA: TGTGCCTGGAGGGCCCCGGGACAGGGTGAGACCGGGGAGCTGTTTTTT.

V usage is TRBV30 and J usage is TRBJ2-3; D is undetermined. Germline V gene lookup returns CDR1 GTSNPN and CDR2 SVGIG (reference sequence). This CDR3 spans 16 amino acids. Trimming took off 1 base at V and 0 bases at J, with 14 bases between the two ends. Here the CDR3 DNA reads TGTGCCTGGAGTGGCAGTTTTAAAACCAGCACAGATACGCAGTATTTT. Its protein product is CAWSGSFKTSTDTQYF.

V is TRBV28 and J is TRBJ2-5, with 9 bases lining up with TRBD2. The germline CDR1 and CDR2 sequences are MDHEN and SYDVKM. The CDR3 is 16 amino acids. The V segment lost 6 bases and the J segment 0 bases; nucleotides outside the gene matches: 8. CDR3 loop: CASSPIAGEYQETQYF. Written as DNA, the CDR3 is TGTGCCAGCAGCCCGATAGCGGGAGAGTACCAAGAGACCCAGTACTTC.